This T cell receptor (beta chain) was sequenced in a study of radiotherapy plus CTLA-4 blockade in lung cancer (dated by TCRdb to 2016 to 2018). Regarding the complete study: Among the enrolled patients, approximately 18% had an objective response, and about 30% reached disease control. Study-wide conclusions, independent of this receptor: TCR clones derived from tumors expanded in peripheral blood after treatment with radiotherapy and ipilimumab. The strongest predictors of response, as reported, were early dynamic changes in blood T cell clones along with a rise in serum interferon-beta after radiation.

The library was prepared using the immunoSEQ multiplex PCR assay. The table was pulled from immuneACCESS by TCRdb, which kept in-frame rearrangements only. Such tables lose some clones; where checked, under half of the loss comes from unresolved V genes, and the rest has no known cause. The sample data list about 55,000 clones, and 70% to 85% of these were observed just once. Clones ranked in the top ten supply about 6.1% of the sample. In this study, focal radiation therapy paired with CTLA-4 blockade (ipilimumab) was tested in patients who had chemo-refractory metastatic non-small-cell lung cancer. Many counts were recorded for this clone. The specificity of this receptor is unknown. No quality values exist for individual bases; no much larger clone is one base distant. This TCR was sampled from a human donor with non-small cell lung cancer whose response to radiotherapy plus ipilimumab could not be evaluated. The material sequenced was peripheral blood, taken from a patient treated with radiotherapy plus ipilimumab.

The CDR3 corresponds to CAGLTSALPSKQYF. DNA sequence: TGTGCCGGTCTGACTAGCGCCCTCCCCTCGAAGCAGTACTTC. The rearranged segments are TRBV5-6 and TRBJ2-7; TRBD2 lines up with 8 middle nucleotides. From cysteine to phenylalanine, the CDR3 is 14 amino acids long. Only CDR3 DNA remains: 42 bases, in frame from the first base. The junction shows trimming of 10 bases on V and 8 bases on J, and the gene matches do not reach 17 bases of it. The germline V gene sets CDR1 to SGHDT and CDR2 to YYEEEE.